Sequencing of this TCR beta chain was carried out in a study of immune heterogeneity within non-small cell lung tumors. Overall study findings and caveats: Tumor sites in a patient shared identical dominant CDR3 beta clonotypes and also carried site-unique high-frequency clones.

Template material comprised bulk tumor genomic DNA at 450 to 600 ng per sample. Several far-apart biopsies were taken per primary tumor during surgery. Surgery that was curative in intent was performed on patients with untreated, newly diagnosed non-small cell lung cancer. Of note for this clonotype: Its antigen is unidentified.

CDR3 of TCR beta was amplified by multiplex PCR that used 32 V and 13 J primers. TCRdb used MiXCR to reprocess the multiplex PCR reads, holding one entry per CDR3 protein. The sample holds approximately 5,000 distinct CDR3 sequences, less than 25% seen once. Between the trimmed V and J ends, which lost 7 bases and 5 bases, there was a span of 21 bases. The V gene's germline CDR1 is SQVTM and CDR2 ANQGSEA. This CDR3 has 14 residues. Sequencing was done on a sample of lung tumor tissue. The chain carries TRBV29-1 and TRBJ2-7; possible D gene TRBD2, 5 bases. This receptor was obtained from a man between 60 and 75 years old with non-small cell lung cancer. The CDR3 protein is CSAYKASQSDEQYF. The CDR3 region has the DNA TGCAGCGCCTATAAGGCTAGCCAGAGCGACGAGCAGTACTTC.